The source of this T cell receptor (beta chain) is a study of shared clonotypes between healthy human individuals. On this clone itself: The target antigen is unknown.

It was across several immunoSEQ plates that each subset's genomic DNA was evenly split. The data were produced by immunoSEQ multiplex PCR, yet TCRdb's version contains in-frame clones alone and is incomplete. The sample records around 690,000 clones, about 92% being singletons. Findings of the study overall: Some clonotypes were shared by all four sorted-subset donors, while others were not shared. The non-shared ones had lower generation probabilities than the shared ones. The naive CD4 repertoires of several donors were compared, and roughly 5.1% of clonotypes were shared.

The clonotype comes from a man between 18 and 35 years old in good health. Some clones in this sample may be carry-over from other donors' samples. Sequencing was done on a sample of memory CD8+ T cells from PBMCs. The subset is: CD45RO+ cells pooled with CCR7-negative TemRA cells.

The CDR3 reads CSGRGQGVEQYF. In DNA, the CDR3 is TGCAGCGGCAGGGGACAGGGGGTCGAGCAGTACTTC. The J gene is TRBJ2-7, the V gene TRBV29-1; 11 bases agree with TRBD1. CDR1 is SQVTM, CDR2 ANQGSEA, per germline. The CDR3 spans 12 residues. With 7 bases clipped from V and 6 bases from J, the junction kept 5 bases outside the gene matches.